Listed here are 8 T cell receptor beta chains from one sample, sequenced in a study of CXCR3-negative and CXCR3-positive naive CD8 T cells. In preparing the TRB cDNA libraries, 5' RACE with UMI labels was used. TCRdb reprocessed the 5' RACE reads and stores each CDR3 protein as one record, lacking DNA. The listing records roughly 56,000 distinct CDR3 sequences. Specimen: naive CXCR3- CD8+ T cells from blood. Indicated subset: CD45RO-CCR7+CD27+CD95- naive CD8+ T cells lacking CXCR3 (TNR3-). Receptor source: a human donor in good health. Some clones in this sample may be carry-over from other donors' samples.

CDR3: CSVAGGPDTQYF. The chain is built from TRBV29-1 and TRBJ2-3. The germline gives CDR1 SQVTM, CDR2 ANQGSEA. This CDR3 has 12 residues.

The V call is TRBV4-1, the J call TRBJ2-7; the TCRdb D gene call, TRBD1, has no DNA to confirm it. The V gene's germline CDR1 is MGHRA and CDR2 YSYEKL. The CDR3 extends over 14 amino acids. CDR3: CASSLPTGTNEQYF.

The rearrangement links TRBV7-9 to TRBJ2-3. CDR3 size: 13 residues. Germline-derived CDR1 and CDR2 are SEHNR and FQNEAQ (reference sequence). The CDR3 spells CASSERATDTQYF.

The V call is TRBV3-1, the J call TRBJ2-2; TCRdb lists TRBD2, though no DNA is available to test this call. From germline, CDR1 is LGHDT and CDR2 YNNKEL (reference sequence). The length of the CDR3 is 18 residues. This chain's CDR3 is CASSQVRRGATNTGELFF. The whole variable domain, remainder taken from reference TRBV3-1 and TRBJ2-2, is DTAVSQTPKYLVTQMGNDKSIKCEQNLGHDTMYWYKQDSKKFLKIMFSYNNKELIINETVPNRFSPKSPDKAHLNLHINSLELGDSAVYFCASSQVRRGATNTGELFFGEGSRLTVL.

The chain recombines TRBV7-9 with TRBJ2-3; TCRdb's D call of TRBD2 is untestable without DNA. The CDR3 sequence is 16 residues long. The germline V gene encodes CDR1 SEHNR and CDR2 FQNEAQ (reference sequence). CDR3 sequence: CASSPIGALGWDTQYF.

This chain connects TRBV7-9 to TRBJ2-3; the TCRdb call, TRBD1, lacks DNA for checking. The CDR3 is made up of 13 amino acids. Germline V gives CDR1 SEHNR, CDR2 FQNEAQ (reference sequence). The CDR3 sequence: CASSYRDEDTQYF.

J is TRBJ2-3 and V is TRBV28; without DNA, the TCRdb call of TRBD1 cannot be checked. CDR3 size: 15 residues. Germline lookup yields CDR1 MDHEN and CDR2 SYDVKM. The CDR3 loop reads CASTLGVTRTDTQYF.

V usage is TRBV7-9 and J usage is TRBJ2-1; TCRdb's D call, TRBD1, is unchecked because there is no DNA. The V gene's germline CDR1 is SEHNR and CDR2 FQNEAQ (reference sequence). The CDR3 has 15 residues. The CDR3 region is CASSPHMGGGNEQFF. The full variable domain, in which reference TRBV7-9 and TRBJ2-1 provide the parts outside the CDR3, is DTGVSQNPRHKITKRGQNVTFRCDPISEHNRLYWYRQTLGQGPEFLTYFQNEAQLEKSRLLSDRFSAERPKGSFSTLEIQRTEQGDSAMYLCASSPHMGGGNEQFFGPGTRLTVL.